This note documents a single T cell receptor (beta chain) sequence. This clone's antigen is unknown. Base qualities were left out, and no much larger clone turns up one base away. The data were taken from a study of shared clonotypes between healthy human individuals (dated by TCRdb to between 2020 and 2021). About the full investigation: Three men and two women, aged 18 to 49 years, made up the cohort. Per donor, three plates each were used for CD4 naive and CD4 memory, two for CD8 naive, and one for CD8 memory. Per donor, leukapheresis produced somewhere between about 0.94 and 9.5 billion PBMCs. Libraries were prepared and TCR repertoires were sequenced by different laboratories using diverse techniques, in order to increase sequencing depth and limit assay-specific biases. The study deeply sequenced blood TCR repertoires of about five healthy adults to estimate repertoire size and the extent of clonotype sharing between individuals.

V and J are trimmed by 1 base and 9 bases, and the gene matches miss 24 bases of the junction. The CDR3 goes from the cysteine to the phenylalanine over 20 residues. CDR3 DNA is the only sequence kept; it has 60 bases, read in frame from the first base. As encoded in the germline V gene, CDR1 is SGHRS while CDR2 is YFSETQ. Using the deep immunoSEQ assay, TCR CDR3 regions were amplified from genomic DNA by multiplex PCR. Extracted genomic DNA from each cell subset was distributed evenly across all wells of several immunoSEQ 96-well plates, and each plate was treated as a replicate. For sorted subsets, each replicate PCR was loaded with 200 ng genomic DNA, equivalent to 30,000 or so T cell genomes. Purified libraries were measured with a Qubit 3.0 fluorometer, size-checked on a Bioanalyzer 2100, and measured again with the KAPA Library Quantification kit. Every immunoSEQ 96-well plate was sequenced on a dedicated single-read 150-cycle Illumina NextSeq 550 flow cell. The original pipeline was this. Because the immunoSEQ output included only junctional sequences and no quality scores, the filtering could not be the same as the filtering used for full-length reads. Sequences were annotated with PyIR, a Python wrapper for IgBLAST v1.9, and V/J genes and CDR3 were assigned using IMGT germline references. Reads were filtered out if the reads had weak V/J assignments (E-value above 1e-6), no CDR3, stop codons, out-of-frame junctions, or ambiguous translated residues. V3J clonotypes were defined as sequences sharing an identical inferred V gene, J gene, and CDR3 amino acid sequence. The percentage overlap between two repertoires was calculated by dividing the number of shared unique clonotypes by the size of the smaller repertoire. Richness of each repertoire was evaluated using RTK rarefaction, the Chao1 estimator, and Recon v2.1 estimates of unobserved clonotypes. Generation probabilities were computed with OLGA for all TCRbeta clonotypes obtained by the gDNA method from several donors. TCRdb re-hosts the immuneACCESS table, in-frame sequences only. Its copies lack some clones; in the studies checked, an unresolved V gene accounts for under half of them, and the cause for the rest is not known. V and J calls and clone size are those listed in that table; D and trimming were worked out from the DNA. This sample has around 1.9 million clones in its table, and roughly 91% of those were observed once. The top ten hold under 2% of the sample.

CD8 naive samples consisted of CD45RO-negative cells that were positively selected for CCR7, yielding a CD45RA+CCR7+ population without TemRA cells. Healthy HIV-negative adults with no recently reported acute infections or vaccinations were included as donors. Only Caucasian adults living in Nashville, Tennessee, USA were represented among the donors. After blood collection by leukapheresis, PBMCs were isolated using Ficoll-Histopaque density gradient centrifugation and then cryopreserved in the vapor phase of liquid nitrogen. Analytical flow cytometry was used to check the purity and quantity of each magnetically sorted T cell population. Each sorted fraction had its genomic DNA isolated and then quantified by UV absorbance on a Nanodrop 2000c. Summary of the overall study and its limitations: Pairwise subsampling led to the expectation that sequencing depth would affect the degree of clonotype sharing among donors. Even with the large sequencing depth, rarefaction of the sorted-subset datasets indicated that sequencing was incomplete. Compared with non-shared clonotypes, the clonotypes found in all four sorted-subset donors had higher generation probabilities. Sampling was restricted to blood, and TCR repertoires in tissue are likely to differ from TCR repertoires in blood. Larger estimated clonotype richness was generally found for naive subsets than for memory subsets. Sharing across a few donors was observed for around 4.8% of naive CD4, less than 4% of naive CD8, roughly 2.3% of memory CD4, and around 0.44% of memory CD8 clonotypes. The small number of donors limited the genetic and exposure-history diversity represented.

In this chain, TRBV5-1 is recombined with TRBJ2-1; TRBD2 agrees with 8 junctional bases. Material for sequencing was naive CD8+ T cells from PBMCs. The label giving this sample's cell subset or site can be read as: CD45RA+CCR7+. This clonotype was obtained from a man in his late teens or twenties in good health. Some clones in this sample may be carry-over from other donors' samples. This receptor has the CDR3 CASSLSFPLAATIFEGEQFF. The DNA is TGCGCCAGCAGCTTGTCTTTCCCACTAGCGGCTACTATATTTGAAGGTGAGCAGTTCTTC.